The rows below give T cell receptor beta chains drawn from one sample of a study of T cell responses to AZD1222 COVID-19 vaccine. The protocol was immunoSEQ multiplex PCR, while the TCRdb copy is restricted to in-frame clones and leaves out a portion. The sample has roughly 56,000 clones; about four fifths are singletons. Sequenced material: peripheral blood, taken 28 days after the second AZD1222 dose. Every receptor here comes from an adult who received the AZD1222 COVID-19 vaccine. Both conserved end residues are part of each CDR3. A D gene is named only where the DNA matches it firmly. The size entry is marked missing in some rows and otherwise reads once, few, many or a size class.

>TRBJ1-6|NA|TRBV9|NA
CASSVGTVGYSPLHF
TGTGCCAGCAGCGTAGGGACAGTGGGATATTCACCCCTCCACTTT
>TRBJ2-7|NA|TRBV9|few
CASSVGWDVSYEQYF
TGTGCCAGCAGCGTCGGATGGGACGTTTCCTACGAGCAGTACTTC
>TRBJ2-1|NA|TRBV2|once
CASDGSSYNEQFF
TGTGCCAGCGACGGTTCCTCCTACAATGAGCAGTTCTTC
>TRBJ1-5|NA|TRBV19|NA
CASKGAGLWDSNQPQHF
TGTGCCAGTAAAGGGGCAGGGTTGTGGGATAGCAATCAGCCCCAGCATTTT
>TRBJ2-1|TRBD2|TRBV24-1|NA
CATSSSGMPREQFF
TGTGCCACCTCGAGTAGCGGGATGCCCCGGGAGCAGTTCTTC
>TRBJ1-6|NA|TRBV15|NA
CATSREGRNSPLHF
TGTGCCACCAGCAGAGAGGGGAGGAACTCACCCCTCCACTTT
>TRBJ2-2|NA|TRBV4-1|NA
CASSQDGGGSATGELFF
TGCGCCAGCAGCCAAGATGGAGGGGGCTCGGCCACCGGGGAGCTGTTTTTT
>TRBJ1-5|NA|TRBV19|NA
CASSIGGKNNQPQHF
TGTGCCAGTAGTATCGGAGGGAAGAACAATCAGCCCCAGCATTTT
>TRBJ2-7|TRBD1|TRBV28|NA
CASSLDRGLYEQYF
TGTGCCAGCAGTTTAGACAGGGGGCTTTACGAGCAGTACTTC
>TRBJ1-5|NA|TRBV7-2|NA
CASSLASAGLGNQPQHF
TGTGCCAGCAGCTTAGCCTCGGCGGGTCTGGGCAATCAGCCCCAGCATTTT
>TRBJ2-6|NA|TRBV11-2|NA
CASSLDHAPGRTSGANVLTF
TGTGCCAGCAGCTTAGATCACGCGCCGGGACGGACCTCTGGGGCCAACGTCCTGACTTTC
>TRBJ2-7|NA|TRBV7-3|NA
CASSNHAGRLQEVNYEQYF
TGTGCCAGCAGCAACCATGCCGGGAGACTACAAGAGGTTAATTACGAGCAGTACTTC
>TRBJ2-7|TRBD1|TRBV4-3|NA
CASSQVSSGTGTYEQYF
TGCGCCAGCAGCCAAGTAAGCTCCGGGACAGGAACCTACGAGCAGTACTTC
>TRBJ2-7|NA|TRBV5-8|NA
CASSLIGLTYEQYF
TGTGCCAGCAGCCTTATAGGGCTGACCTACGAGCAGTACTTC
>TRBJ1-1|NA|TRBV27|NA
CASSSPTANTEAFF
TGTGCCAGCAGTTCCCCGACAGCGAACACTGAAGCTTTCTTT
>TRBJ1-5|NA|TRBV4-3|NA
CASSLAGSDQPQHF
TGCGCCAGCAGCCTGGCAGGCTCTGATCAGCCCCAGCATTTT
>TRBJ1-5|TRBD1|TRBV7-2|NA
CASSPTGTGGQPQHF
TGTGCCAGCAGCCCCACCGGGACAGGGGGTCAGCCCCAGCATTTT
>TRBJ1-2|TRBD1|TRBV6-5|once
CASSYLRTGGSYGYTF
TGTGCCAGCAGTTACCTCCGGACAGGGGGCTCTTATGGCTACACCTTC
>TRBJ1-4|NA|TRBV27|NA
CASSPRHNEKLFF
TGTGCCAGCAGTCCAAGACATAATGAAAAACTGTTTTTT
>TRBJ2-3|NA|TRBV30|few
CAWSDARADTQYF
TGTGCCTGGAGCGATGCCCGGGCAGATACGCAGTATTTT
>TRBJ1-2|NA|TRBV18|NA
CASSPLAYGYTF
TGTGCCAGCTCACCTTTGGCGTATGGCTACACCTTC
>TRBJ2-1|TRBD2|TRBV5-1|NA
CASSLLGGRAINEQFF
TGCGCCAGCAGCTTGTTGGGCGGGAGGGCAATAAATGAGCAGTTCTTC
>TRBJ2-1|NA|TRBV25-1|NA
CASSQARGSSSYNEQFF
TGTGCCAGCAGTCAGGCCAGGGGTTCAAGCTCCTACAATGAGCAGTTCTTC
>TRBJ1-6|TRBD1|TRBV7-2|NA
CASSPWTGLNSPLHF
TGTGCCAGCAGCCCATGGACAGGGCTCAATTCACCCCTCCACTTT
>TRBJ1-4|NA|TRBV6-5|NA
CASSYSGPDEKLFF
TGTGCCAGCAGTTACTCGGGCCCGGATGAAAAACTGTTTTTT
>TRBJ2-7|TRBD2|TRBV12-5|NA
CASRTSESGYEQYF
TGTGCTAGTCGTACTAGCGAGTCGGGCTACGAGCAGTACTTC
>TRBJ2-3|TRBD2|TRBV6-5|NA
CASSYSSGSSDTQYF
TGTGCCAGCAGTTACTCGAGCGGGAGCTCAGATACGCAGTATTTT
>TRBJ1-1|NA|TRBV29-1|NA
CSVGSDMTNTEAFF
TGCAGCGTTGGTAGCGACATGACAAACACTGAAGCTTTCTTT
>TRBJ1-4|NA|TRBV7-2|NA
CASSYSGFTNEKLFF
TGTGCCAGCAGCTACTCAGGGTTTACTAATGAAAAACTGTTTTTT
>TRBJ1-5|NA|TRBV5-8|NA
CASSLTLSSNQPQHF
TGTGCCAGCAGTTTGACCTTATCTAGCAATCAGCCCCAGCATTTT
>TRBJ2-5|NA|TRBV5-4|NA
CASSFFGGAGTQYF
TGTGCCAGCAGCTTTTTCGGGGGCGCAGGGACCCAGTACTTC
>TRBJ1-2|TRBD1|TRBV6-2/TRBV6-3|NA
CASSYPGQAVNYGYTF
TGTGCCAGCAGTTACCCTGGACAGGCGGTTAACTATGGCTACACCTTC
>TRBJ2-7|TRBD2|TRBV29-1|NA
CSATGGPYEQYF
TGCAGCGCCACGGGGGGGCCCTACGAGCAGTACTTC
>TRBJ2-7|NA|TRBV10-3|once
CAIAGSSYEQYF
TGTGCCATCGCCGGCAGCTCCTACGAGCAGTACTTC
>TRBJ2-3|TRBD2|TRBV27|medium-sized
CASSLGSGQDTQYF
TGTGCCAGCAGTTTGGGTAGCGGGCAAGATACGCAGTATTTT
>TRBJ1-5|NA|TRBV12-3/TRBV12-4|NA
CASSLPPQGPQHF
TGTGCCAGCAGTTTACCACCCCAGGGGCCCCAGCATTTT
>TRBJ1-5|NA|TRBV20-1|NA
CSASGQGSQPQHF
TGCAGTGCTAGTGGGCAGGGGTCCCAGCCCCAGCATTTT
>TRBJ2-3|NA|TRBV14|NA
CASSSRPFVTGVRDTQYF
TGTGCCAGCAGCTCGCGACCGTTTGTGACGGGAGTACGAGATACGCAGTATTTT
>TRBJ2-2|TRBD2|TRBV27|NA
CASSLLAAGTGELFF
TGTGCCAGCAGTTTACTAGCGGCGGGAACCGGGGAGCTGTTTTTT
>TRBJ2-1|NA|TRBV9|once
CASSVASGGWAFF
TGTGCCAGCAGCGTAGCTTCTGGGGGGTGGGCGTTCTTC
>TRBJ2-1|NA|TRBV7-2|once
CASSLVLDNEQFF
TGTGCCAGCAGCTTAGTCCTGGACAATGAGCAGTTCTTC
>TRBJ1-1|NA|TRBV9|NA
CASSGIDRNTEAFF
TGTGCCAGCAGCGGAATCGATCGGAACACTGAAGCTTTCTTT
>TRBJ2-4|NA|TRBV10-2|NA
CASSESIRPLAKNIQYF
TGCGCCAGCAGTGAGTCGATCAGGCCTTTAGCCAAAAACATTCAGTACTTC
>TRBJ2-2|NA|TRBV10-3|NA
CAISGQTGELFF
TGTGCCATCAGTGGACAGACCGGGGAGCTGTTTTTT
>TRBJ2-5|NA|TRBV7-9|NA
CASSRLGQAQETQYF
TGTGCCAGCAGCCGCTTGGGGCAGGCTCAAGAGACCCAGTACTTC
>TRBJ2-1|NA|TRBV11-3|NA
CASSLDPLAKVPIF
TGTGCCAGCAGCTTAGATCCCCTAGCAAAGGTTCCGATCTTC
>TRBJ2-1|NA|TRBV7-9|NA
CASSLGYNEQFF
TGTGCCAGCAGCTTAGGTTACAATGAGCAGTTCTTC
>TRBJ1-4|TRBD1|TRBV2|NA
CASTGQANEKLFF
TGTGCCAGCACAGGACAGGCTAATGAAAAACTGTTTTTT
>TRBJ2-7|TRBD2|TRBV6-1|NA
CASSEVGLAGGYRNEQYF
TGTGCCAGCAGTGAAGTTGGACTAGCGGGAGGTTATAGGAACGAGCAGTACTTC
>TRBJ1-2|NA|TRBV2|once
CASSPQNNYGYTF
TGTGCCAGCAGCCCACAGAACAACTATGGCTACACCTTC
>TRBJ2-3|NA|TRBV7-2|few
CASSLAGKPARDTQYF
TGTGCCAGCAGCTTAGCGGGGAAACCCGCTAGAGATACGCAGTATTTT
>TRBJ2-7|TRBD1|TRBV7-9|once
CASSIGQGKTYEQYF
TGTGCCAGCAGCATCGGACAGGGCAAGACATACGAGCAGTACTTC
>TRBJ2-7|TRBD1|TRBV30|NA
CAWNGPDRGLEQYF
TGTGCCTGGAATGGTCCGGACAGGGGGCTCGAGCAGTACTTC
>TRBJ2-1|NA|TRBV7-2|NA
CASSLEAPNEQFF
TGTGCCAGCAGCTTAGAGGCCCCCAATGAGCAGTTCTTC
>TRBJ1-2|NA|TRBV7-9|NA
CASSFAEYGYTF
TGTGCCAGCAGCTTTGCAGAGTATGGCTACACCTTC
>TRBJ2-3|TRBD2|TRBV24-1|NA
CATSDPGRGDTQYF
TGTGCCACCAGTGACCCCGGGCGGGGGGATACGCAGTATTTT
>TRBJ1-4|NA|TRBV15|once
CATSREMQGNEKLFF
TGTGCCACCAGCAGAGAGATGCAGGGAAATGAAAAACTGTTTTTT
>TRBJ1-2|NA|TRBV7-3|NA
CASSLTAEGYGYTF
TGTGCCAGCAGCTTAACGGCAGAGGGCTATGGCTACACCTTC
>TRBJ2-1|NA|TRBV5-5|once
CASSWGLGSPYNEQFF
TGTGCCAGCAGTTGGGGGTTGGGTAGTCCTTACAATGAGCAGTTCTTC